This T cell receptor (beta chain) was obtained from a study of blood T cell repertoires in COVID-19. Across the study: Sites in the United States, Italy and Spain provided acute and convalescent COVID-19 samples.

Per the original data handling: Reference gene primer amplification yielded estimated nucleated cell counts. Sequenced by immunoSEQ multiplex PCR; TCRdb stores in-frame clones only, minus some. V, J and clone size are those of that table, while D and trimming were read from the DNA. The sample yields about 220,000 clones, about 79% seen once. The CDR3 sequence is 16 residues long. The V and J ends lost 0 bases and 6 bases respectively, with 12 bases between them. The germline gives CDR1 LGHNA, CDR2 YSLEER. The sequence derives from a man aged 50-60 years with active or convalescent COVID-19. The chain couples TRBV4-3 to TRBJ1-6, with a weak D call TRBD1 (6 bases). The material sequenced was peripheral blood. Here the CDR3 reads CASSQDRQAANSPLHF. The CDR3 nucleotides read TGCGCCAGCAGCCAAGATCGACAGGCGGCTAATTCACCCCTCCACTTT.